A selection of T cell receptor beta chains follows, all from one sample in a study of T cell responses to AZD1222 COVID-19 vaccine. Assay: immunoSEQ multiplex PCR; the TCRdb copy retains only in-frame clones and omits some. The data hold about 55,000 clones, with 89% observed a single time. The input for sequencing was peripheral blood, taken on day 0 of AZD1222 vaccination. The source of these receptors is an adult in good health. Each CDR3 is given with its conserved first and last residue. The D gene is left open where the match is weak. The size of a clone is reported for some rows only, either as once, few or many, or as a class for expanded clones.

size	V	D	J	length	CDR3	DNA
NA	TRBV6-5	TRBD1	TRBJ2-7	14	CASSYSGQGYEQYF	TGTGCCAGCAGTTACTCGGGACAGGGCTACGAGCAGTACTTC
NA	TRBV3-1/TRBV3-2	TRBD1	TRBJ2-2	16	CASSQFTGGNTGELFF	TGTGCCAGCAGCCAATTCACAGGGGGCAACACCGGGGAGCTGTTTTTT
once	TRBV18	NA	TRBJ2-7	14	CASSPRDPVDEQYF	TGTGCCAGCTCACCTCGTGACCCTGTGGACGAGCAGTACTTC
NA	TRBV11-2	TRBD1	TRBJ1-3	17	CASSRTRQGSSGNTIYF	TGTGCCAGCAGCCGTACCCGACAGGGGAGCTCTGGAAACACCATATATTTT
NA	TRBV7-6	TRBD1	TRBJ2-3	16	CASSKRRQGAEDTQYF	TGTGCCAGCAGCAAACGTCGGCAGGGGGCGGAAGATACGCAGTATTTT
NA	TRBV10-3	NA	TRBJ1-1	11	CAIRGRAGAFF	TGTGCCATCAGGGGGCGGGCAGGCGCTTTCTTT
NA	TRBV3-1/TRBV3-2	NA	TRBJ1-5	16	CASSHWLGPSGQPQHF	TGTGCCAGCAGCCACTGGCTTGGGCCTAGCGGTCAGCCCCAGCATTTT
NA	TRBV3-1/TRBV3-2	TRBD2	TRBJ2-1	18	CASSQGLAGGNSYNEQFF	TGTGCCAGCAGCCAAGGACTAGCGGGAGGGAACTCCTACAATGAGCAGTTCTTC
NA	TRBV5-4	NA	TRBJ2-1	14	CASSLERTTDEQFF	TGTGCCAGCAGCTTGGAACGGACTACCGACGAGCAGTTCTTC
NA	TRBV27	NA	TRBJ2-7	15	CASSTLGGVGFEQYF	TGTGCCAGCAGTACCCTCGGGGGAGTGGGGTTCGAGCAGTACTTC
NA	TRBV18	TRBD1	TRBJ2-3	16	CASSPRGTGDTDTQYF	TGTGCCAGCTCACCACGGGGGACAGGGGATACAGATACGCAGTATTTT
NA	TRBV19	NA	TRBJ1-2	15	CASSIGHRADYGYTF	TGTGCCAGTAGTATAGGTCACAGGGCGGACTATGGCTACACCTTC
NA	TRBV6-4	TRBD2	TRBJ2-7	13	CASTKRGVCEQYF	TGTGCCAGCACCAAGCGGGGGGTTTGCGAGCAGTACTTC
NA	TRBV30	TRBD2	TRBJ2-5	18	CAWTVGGLAGGGQETQYF	TGTGCCTGGACTGTGGGGGGACTAGCGGGAGGAGGGCAAGAGACCCAGTACTTC
NA	TRBV6-2/TRBV6-3	NA	TRBJ2-1	11	CASSYLREQFF	TGTGCCAGCAGTTACCTCCGTGAGCAGTTCTTC
NA	TRBV19	TRBD1	TRBJ1-5	13	CASHDRGGQPQHF	TGTGCCAGTCACGACAGGGGAGGTCAGCCCCAGCATTTT
NA	TRBV18	TRBD2	TRBJ2-7	15	CASSPGLAEAGEQYF	TGTGCCAGCTCACCAGGACTAGCGGAAGCGGGCGAGCAGTACTTC
NA	TRBV11-2	NA	TRBJ2-3	16	CASSLVGGSPTDTQYF	TGTGCCAGCAGCTTAGTAGGGGGGAGCCCCACAGATACGCAGTATTTT
NA	TRBV6-5	TRBD1	TRBJ1-4	14	CASSQTGRNEKLFF	TGTGCCAGCAGTCAGACAGGGCGGAATGAAAAACTGTTTTTT
few	TRBV9	TRBD1	TRBJ1-4	17	CASSFQAGTAYNEKLFF	TGTGCCAGCAGCTTTCAGGCCGGGACAGCGTATAATGAAAAACTGTTTTTT
NA	TRBV6-5	NA	TRBJ2-3	14	CASLAGQGADTQYF	TGTGCCAGCTTAGCGGGACAGGGTGCAGATACGCAGTATTTT
NA	TRBV19	NA	TRBJ2-3	15	CASSKGSYITDTQYF	TGTGCCAGTAGCAAAGGGTCCTATATCACAGATACGCAGTATTTT
NA	TRBV5-8	TRBD1	TRBJ2-3	15	CASSSQGVSTDTQYF	TGTGCCAGCAGCTCCCAGGGGGTTAGCACAGATACGCAGTATTTT
NA	TRBV10-3	TRBD1	TRBJ1-2	16	CAISVSGTGVNYGYTF	TGTGCCATCAGTGTGTCAGGGACAGGAGTTAACTATGGCTACACCTTC
NA	TRBV2	NA	TRBJ1-2	13	CASSVVVGMGYTF	TGTGCCAGCAGTGTTGTAGTTGGGATGGGCTACACCTTC
NA	TRBV3-1/TRBV3-2	TRBD2	TRBJ2-7	16	CASSPASAGGHYEQYF	TGTGCCAGCAGCCCCGCCTCCGCGGGAGGGCACTACGAGCAGTACTTC
once	TRBV2	TRBD2	TRBJ2-1	14	CASKGREGGNEQFF	TGTGCCAGCAAGGGACGGGAGGGGGGTAATGAGCAGTTCTTC
NA	TRBV5-4	TRBD1	TRBJ2-3	15	CASSWGQGLADTQYF	TGTGCCAGCAGCTGGGGACAGGGGCTCGCAGATACGCAGTATTTT
once	TRBV6-5	TRBD1	TRBJ1-1	14	CASTEGQVNTEAFF	TGTGCCAGCACCGAAGGACAGGTTAACACTGAAGCTTTCTTT
NA	TRBV29-1	TRBD2	TRBJ2-7	14	CSVAVGAGSYEQYF	TGCAGCGTAGCGGTGGGAGCGGGGTCCTACGAGCAGTACTTC
NA	TRBV5-8	TRBD2	TRBJ2-1	13	CASSFGTTFEQFF	TGTGCCAGCAGCTTTGGGACTACGTTTGAGCAGTTCTTC
NA	TRBV10-1	TRBD2	TRBJ2-1	17	CASSDSTSGRRGNEQFF	TGCGCCAGCAGTGATTCTACTAGCGGGAGAAGAGGGAATGAGCAGTTCTTC
NA	TRBV10-2	NA	TRBJ1-1	15	CASSEYKIMNTEAFF	TGCGCCAGCAGTGAGTACAAGATCATGAACACTGAAGCTTTCTTT
NA	TRBV27	NA	TRBJ1-1	16	CASSLLAGVGNTEAFF	TGTGCCAGCAGTTTATTGGCAGGGGTAGGGAACACTGAAGCTTTCTTT
NA	TRBV10-1	TRBD1	TRBJ2-5	15	CATSPGQGAWETQYF	TGCGCCACATCTCCGGGACAGGGGGCTTGGGAGACCCAGTACTTC
NA	TRBV7-2	TRBD2	TRBJ2-5	15	CASSLGGSGSETQYF	TGTGCCAGCAGCTTAGGAGGGAGCGGGAGTGAGACCCAGTACTTC
NA	TRBV5-1	TRBD2	TRBJ2-1	16	CASSPGETSGTHEQFF	TGCGCCAGCAGCCCTGGGGAGACTAGCGGGACCCATGAGCAGTTCTTC
NA	TRBV4-1	NA	TRBJ1-2	15	CASSPTQTGGYGYTF	TGCGCCAGCAGCCCAACTCAAACCGGGGGCTATGGCTACACCTTC
NA	TRBV10-1	TRBD2	TRBJ2-1	14	CAGGTSGRWDEQFF	TGCGCCGGCGGGACTAGCGGGAGGTGGGATGAGCAGTTCTTC
NA	TRBV9	NA	TRBJ1-6	13	CASNREERSPLHF	TGTGCCAGCAACAGGGAAGAGAGATCACCCCTCCACTTT
NA	TRBV19	NA	TRBJ1-5	16	CASSIARGFGNQPQHF	TGTGCCAGTAGTATAGCCAGGGGTTTTGGCAATCAGCCCCAGCATTTT
NA	TRBV19	TRBD2	TRBJ2-3	16	CASSILAGGASDTQYF	TGTGCCAGTAGTATATTAGCGGGAGGTGCTTCAGATACGCAGTATTTT
few	TRBV7-9	TRBD2	TRBJ2-2	16	CASSLDAGGSTGELFF	TGTGCCAGCAGCTTAGATGCGGGAGGCTCGACCGGGGAGCTGTTTTTT
NA	TRBV19	NA	TRBJ1-1	13	CASSIPSQVAAFF	TGTGCCAGTAGTATCCCGTCACAAGTCGCAGCTTTCTTT
once	TRBV30	NA	TRBJ1-1	12	CACYREVTEAFF	TGTGCCTGTTACAGGGAGGTCACTGAAGCTTTCTTT
NA	TRBV27	NA	TRBJ1-2	13	CASSFLANYGYTF	TGTGCCAGCAGTTTTCTGGCAAACTATGGCTACACCTTC
once	TRBV3-1/TRBV3-2	TRBD2	TRBJ2-3	17	CASSQRVSGRSTDTQYF	TGTGCCAGCAGCCAGAGGGTTAGCGGGAGGAGCACAGATACGCAGTATTTT
once	TRBV5-1	TRBD2	TRBJ2-3	15	CASSAGLGFTDTQYF	TGCGCCAGCAGCGCGGGACTAGGGTTCACAGATACGCAGTATTTT
NA	TRBV7-2	TRBD2	TRBJ2-4	17	CASSLVASGIAKNIQYF	TGTGCCAGCAGCTTAGTGGCTAGCGGAATAGCCAAAAACATTCAGTACTTC
NA	TRBV28	NA	TRBJ1-1	12	CATRAANTEAFF	TGTGCCACCCGAGCAGCGAACACTGAAGCTTTCTTT
NA	TRBV28	NA	TRBJ2-7	14	CASSSPAATYEQYF	TGTGCCAGCAGTTCCCCCGCTGCGACCTACGAGCAGTACTTC
NA	TRBV19	TRBD1	TRBJ2-7	15	CASSMRDRGPYEQYF	TGTGCCAGTAGTATGCGGGACAGGGGGCCCTACGAGCAGTACTTC
NA	TRBV18	TRBD2	TRBJ2-1	15	CASSPASGRTGEQFF	TGTGCCAGCTCACCAGCCAGCGGGAGAACGGGTGAGCAGTTCTTC
NA	TRBV19	NA	TRBJ2-2	17	CASRMAGGRLGHGELFF	TGTGCCAGTAGAATGGCCGGAGGTCGACTCGGTCACGGGGAGCTGTTTTTT
NA	TRBV5-4	NA	TRBJ2-1	13	CASSLRGSNEQFF	TGTGCCAGCAGCTTGAGAGGTTCTAATGAGCAGTTCTTC